This T cell receptor (beta chain) was retrieved from a study of T cell responses to AZD1222 COVID-19 vaccine. Of note for this clone: What it binds is not known.

Produced via immunoSEQ multiplex PCR; TCRdb's table is partial and in-frame only. The sample includes fewer than 120,000 clones, about nine tenths of them seen just once. The CDR3 is 13 residues long. V lost 6 bases and J lost 5, with 12 bases in between. Germline loops: CDR1 MGHRA, CDR2 YSYEKL. Whole-study findings and limits: Repertoires in all cases were sampled only once the peak T cell response had passed. Among the donors, most were white British and more were female, and clonal diversity was possibly underestimated. Just six people given AZD1222 tested seropositive at baseline. Unmutated variant regions are reportedly the target of nearly half of TCRs that are spike-specific.

This TCR was sampled from an adult in good health. The specimen was peripheral blood, collected on day 0 of AZD1222 vaccination. This chain links TRBV4-1 with TRBJ2-3; a possible D gene is TRBD2 (7 bases). The CDR3 spells CASSRGGQDTQYF. CDR3 coding DNA: TGCGCCAGCAGTAGGGGGGGCCAAGATACGCAGTATTTT.